The 19 T cell receptor beta chains listed next were all sequenced from one sample in a study of blood T cells in healthy people across ages. A second PCR, run for about 6 to 11 cycles, used a sample-barcoded 5' primer plus a J-beta primer mix. MiXCR, run by TCRdb on the 5' RACE reads, gives a single entry per CDR3 protein. This sample has about 940,000 distinct CDR3 sequences, with 48% found just once. The sample comprised blood. The receptors stem from a man aged 30 to 45 in good health.

This chain links TRBV11-3 with TRBJ2-2; D possibly corresponds to TRBD1 (5 bases). This CDR3 spans 16 amino acids. V was clipped by 4 bases and J by 2 bases, with 14 bases between them. Germline CDR1 SGHNT, CDR2 YENEEA. This CDR3 reads CASSSPGLFNTGELFF. The CDR3 DNA is TGTGCCAGCAGCTCGCCAGGGTTATTCAACACCGGGGAGCTGTTTTTT.

The chain joins TRBV27 to TRBJ2-1, with TRBD2 matching over 13 bases. CDR3 length: 21 residues. With V trimmed by 6 bases and J by 0 bases, 17 bases remained unmatched. Germline V lookup: CDR1 MNHEY, CDR2 SMNVEV (reference sequence). The CDR3 sequence is CASRPLSLGLAGARSYNEQFF. DNA of the CDR3: TGTGCCAGCAGGCCCCTATCCCTTGGACTAGCGGGGGCGCGCTCCTACAATGAGCAGTTCTTC.

Worth noting for this clonotype: Mismatch with germline at one junction end may stem from a read error. The chain is built from TRBV3-1 and TRBJ1-5; 8 nucleotides line up with TRBD1. The CDR3 totals 17 residues. From germline, CDR1 is LGHDT and CDR2 YNNKEL (reference sequence). CDR3 residues: CASSQGLGQGRMQPRHF. The CDR3 DNA is TGTGCCAGCAGCCAAGGACTTGGACAGGGACGGATGCAGCCCCGGCATTTT.

The V and J genes are TRBV20-1 and TRBJ2-7, with TRBD1 identical over 9 bases. CDR1 is DFQATT, CDR2 SNEGSKA, per germline (reference sequence). V dropped 3 bases and J dropped 3; count of bases not matched to a gene: 6. The CDR3 extends over 14 amino acids. CDR3: CSASPGTGNYEQYF. CDR3 coding DNA: TGCAGTGCTAGTCCCGGGACAGGGAACTACGAGCAGTACTTC.

In regard to this clonotype: Because it lacks the conserved phenylalanine or tryptophan at the end, this CDR3 is likely a read error. The V call is TRBV14, the J call TRBJ2-1, with D uncertain. Germline CDR1 reads SGHDN; CDR2 reads FVKESK. CDR3 length: 11 residues. V was trimmed by 1 base and J by 6 bases, leaving 1 base between them. DNA for the CDR3: TGTGCCAGCAGCCAAGGCAATGAGCAGTTCCTC. This gives the protein CASSQGNEQFL.

The chain recombines TRBV5-6 with TRBJ1-1; 9 bases are a match to TRBD1. The V gene end was trimmed by 4 bases and the J gene end by 2 bases; junction bases not matched to a gene: 3. This CDR3 comprises 14 residues. The germline CDR1 and CDR2 sequences are SGHDT and YYEEEE. CDR3 bases: TGTGCCAGCAGCGGGGACAGGGCCAACACTGAAGCTTTCTTT. Translating gives CASSGDRANTEAFF.

V and J are TRBV30 and TRBJ2-7; no clear D. There are 13 residues in the CDR3. CDR1 and CDR2 from the germline V gene are GTSNPN and SVGIG (reference sequence). Trimming removed 3 bases at V and 2 bases at J, with 11 bases between. In nucleotides, the CDR3 is TGTGCCTGGAGCCAAGGCAGGCCCTACGAGCAGTACTTC. Amino acid sequence: CAWSQGRPYEQYF.

CDR3 amino acids: CASSPSTGVVGGYTF. The DNA for the CDR3 is TGTGCCAGCAGTCCCTCGACAGGGGTAGTGGGTGGCTACACCTTC. The V gene is TRBV27, the J gene TRBJ1-2; 8 bases are shared with TRBD1. V was clipped by 5 bases and J by 7 bases; unmatched bases: 12. Germline V gene data show CDR1 as MNHEY and CDR2 as SMNVEV (reference sequence). The CDR3 extends over 15 amino acids.

In this sample, this clonotype turned up a few times. The chain joins TRBV5-5 to TRBJ1-5, with D possibly TRBD1 on 5 matching bases. Germline V gene sequence: CDR1 SGHKS, CDR2 YYEKEE (reference sequence). The germline V and J ends were trimmed by 3 bases and 6 bases, with 22 bases remaining between them. This CDR3 contains 17 residues. In DNA, the CDR3 is TGTGCCAGCAGCTATTCCGGGACCCCGGACGGCAGTCAGCCCCAGCATTTT. Residues: CASSYSGTPDGSQPQHF.

This clonotype was seen repeatedly, ten times or more. J is TRBJ2-2 and V is TRBV14; a possible D gene is TRBD1 (5 bases). Trimming left V 0 bases short and J 4 bases short, with 12 bases between. Germline lookup yields CDR1 SGHDN and CDR2 FVKESK. This CDR3 is 16 amino acids long. The CDR3 loop reads CASSQEGRESTGELFF. CDR3 DNA sequence: TGTGCCAGCAGCCAAGAAGGCAGGGAAAGCACCGGGGAGCTGTTTTTT.

This clonotype was counted at least ten times. The chain has TRBV6-2 or TRBV6-3 and TRBJ2-3, with 8 bases that match TRBD2. Germline CDR1 reads MNHEY; CDR2 reads SVGEGT. Unmatched junction bases numbered 8, after V lost 0 bases and J lost 6 bases. The CDR3 is 16 residues long. CDR3 amino acids: CASSYSSDGGVDTQYF. CDR3 sequence (DNA): TGTGCCAGCAGTTACTCGAGTGACGGGGGGGTCGATACGCAGTATTTT.

This clonotype was detected a few times. CDR3 sequence reads: CSALQGVSSYNEQFF. As DNA, the CDR3 is TGCAGTGCACTCCAAGGAGTGAGCTCCTACAATGAGCAGTTCTTC. The chain uses TRBV20-1 and TRBJ2-1; D not certain. V shed 6 bases and J shed 0 bases, with 15 bases lying between them. CDR1 is DFQATT, CDR2 SNEGSKA, per germline (reference sequence). The CDR3 sequence is 15 residues long.

This chain connects TRBV9 to TRBJ1-1; D ambiguous. CDR1 is SGDLS, CDR2 YYNGEE, per germline. The CDR3 runs 15 residues. The germline V and J ends were trimmed by 0 bases and 0 bases, with 9 bases remaining between them. This chain's CDR3 is CASSVGSGLNTEAFF. The CDR3 region has the DNA TGTGCCAGCAGCGTAGGGTCTGGGCTGAACACTGAAGCTTTCTTT.

Ten or more counts support this clonotype. This chain uses TRBV3-1 with TRBJ2-1; TRBD1 might be the D (6 bases). This CDR3 is built from 16 residues. The V end lost 2 bases, the J end lost 9 bases, and 20 bases lay between the germline ends. Germline V gene sequence: CDR1 LGHDT, CDR2 YNNKEL (reference sequence). The CDR3 DNA is TGTGCCAGCAGCCAATCGACAGGCGTGGTGGGTAGTGAGCAGTTCTTC. Translating gives CASSQSTGVVGSEQFF.

This clonotype was seen more than once but under ten times. The rearrangement joins TRBV20-1 to TRBJ2-3; D is uncertain. The CDR3 is 14 amino acids. Germline lookup yields CDR1 DFQATT and CDR2 SNEGSKA (reference sequence). The V end lost 3 bases, the J end lost 6 bases, and 16 bases lay between the germline ends. The CDR3 loop reads CSASKGTTADTQYF. CDR3 nucleotides: TGCAGTGCTAGCAAGGGCACGACGGCGGATACGCAGTATTTT.

This clonotype was seen a handful of times. The CDR3 sequence is CASSFSAENTEAFF. The CDR3 nucleotides are TGCGCCAGCAGCTTTTCGGCGGAAAACACTGAAGCTTTCTTT. The J gene is TRBJ1-1, the V gene TRBV5-1, with D unclear. The CDR3 is 14 amino acids. Germline V gene lookup returns CDR1 SGHRS and CDR2 YFSETQ. V dropped 2 bases and J dropped 2 bases, with 10 bases sitting between them.

This chain joins TRBV4-1 and TRBJ2-7, with 9 positions matching TRBD2. V shed 4 bases, J shed 2 bases, and the junction held 6 bases outside the gene matches. The CDR3 is 15 residues long. Germline values: CDR1 MGHRA, CDR2 YSYEKL. The CDR3 here is CASSPVRGGPYEQYF. For the CDR3, the DNA is TGCGCCAGCAGCCCCGTGCGGGGGGGCCCCTACGAGCAGTACTTC.

This rearrangement joins TRBV3-1 to TRBJ2-7; D uncertain. The ends were cut back, 5 bases at V and 2 bases at J, with 13 bases in the middle. This CDR3 has 14 residues. Germline V lookup: CDR1 LGHDT, CDR2 YNNKEL (reference sequence). The CDR3 is CASSERQAPYEQYF. The CDR3 nucleotides read TGTGCCAGCAGCGAGAGACAAGCCCCCTACGAGCAGTACTTC.

The chain combines TRBV27 with TRBJ2-7; D call uncertain. This CDR3 has 15 amino acids. Germline V CDR1 and CDR2: MNHEY, SMNVEV (reference sequence). V lost 5 bases, J lost 2 bases, and 16 bases lay in between. CDR3 bases: TGTGCCAGCAGTCCTAGACGCTCGAGCCCCTACGAGCAGTACTTC. It specifies CASSPRRSSPYEQYF.